Listed below are T cell receptor beta chains from one sample, sequenced in a study of blood T cell repertoires in COVID-19. The data were produced by immunoSEQ multiplex PCR, yet TCRdb's version contains in-frame clones alone and is incomplete. The table lists around 300,000 clones, approximately 83% of them singletons. The sequenced sample consisted of peripheral blood. The source of these receptors is a young woman who had recovered from COVID-19. CDR3s include the opening cysteine and the closing phenylalanine or tryptophan. The order of the fields is D gene, V gene, clone size, J gene, CDR3 DNA, CDR3 protein. A D gene is named only where the DNA matches it firmly. Not all rows give a size; the values are once, few, many and, for expanded clones, a class.

NA	TRBV6-1	NA	TRBJ1-6	TGTGCCAGCAGTGGCGGCGGGGCTAGCTCCTATAATTCACCCCTCCACTTT	CASSGGGASSYNSPLHF
TRBD2	TRBV25-1	once	TRBJ2-2	TGTGCCAGCAGCAACTTAGGACTAGCGTGGGGGGAGCTGTTTTTT	CASSNLGLAWGELFF
NA	TRBV14	NA	TRBJ2-1	TGTGCCAGCAGCCACGGTCTTTGGCGGGGTACCTACAATGAGCAGTTCTTC	CASSHGLWRGTYNEQFF
NA	TRBV21-1	NA	TRBJ1-1	TGTGCCAGCAGCAAAGGGGCGAACACTGAAGCTTTCTTT	CASSKGANTEAFF
TRBD1	TRBV7-2	NA	TRBJ2-2	TGTGCCAGCAGCTTAGGACGGAGGGACAGGGAGCACGGGGAGCTGTTTTTT	CASSLGRRDREHGELFF
NA	TRBV3-1/TRBV3-2	NA	TRBJ2-3	TGTGCCAGCAGCCAGAACCGGGTCACAGATACGCAGTATTTT	CASSQNRVTDTQYF
TRBD1	TRBV19	few	TRBJ1-1	TGTGCCAGTAGAATAGGGACAGCATCGAACACTGAAGCTTTCTTT	CASRIGTASNTEAFF
TRBD2	TRBV28	NA	TRBJ2-2	TGTGCCACCGGGACTAGCAACACCGGGGAGCTGTTTTTT	CATGTSNTGELFF
NA	TRBV30	NA	TRBJ1-3	TGTGCCTGGAGTGTACAAATAAACACCATATATTTT	CAWSVQINTIYF
TRBD1	TRBV5-1	NA	TRBJ1-3	TGCGCCAGCAGCTCGACAGGGGGCTCTGGAAACACCATATATTTT	CASSSTGGSGNTIYF
NA	TRBV3-1/TRBV3-2	NA	TRBJ2-7	TGTGCCAGCACCCTGGGACTCAATAGATACGAGCAGTACTTC	CASTLGLNRYEQYF
NA	TRBV19	NA	TRBJ1-1	TGTGCCAGTCGACCGGGGGGTGCGAACACTGAAGCTTTCTTT	CASRPGGANTEAFF
NA	TRBV2	NA	TRBJ1-2	TGTGCCAGCAGGCGAGGGTCCTCTCAAGACTATGGCTACACCTTC	CASRRGSSQDYGYTF
NA	TRBV27	NA	TRBJ2-1	TGTGCCAGCAACAGCTACAATGAGCAGTTCTTC	CASNSYNEQFF
TRBD2	TRBV7-3	NA	TRBJ2-1	TGTGCCAGCAGCCCCCAAGCTAGCGGCCTATACAATGAGCAGTTCTTC	CASSPQASGLYNEQFF
TRBD1	TRBV6-2/TRBV6-3	NA	TRBJ2-2	TGTGCCAGCAGCCGACAGGGATACGGGGAGCTGTTTTTT	CASSRQGYGELFF
NA	TRBV5-4	NA	TRBJ2-7	TGTGCCAGCAGCTCCGGCGGGTTACCCTACGAGCAGTACTTC	CASSSGGLPYEQYF
NA	TRBV5-1	NA	TRBJ2-3	TGCGCCAGCAGCCGAGGAAAAGCTTCAGATACGCAGTATTTT	CASSRGKASDTQYF
NA	TRBV19	NA	TRBJ1-1	TGTGCCAGTAATCAGGGTAAGACTGAAGCTTTCTTT	CASNQGKTEAFF
TRBD1	TRBV5-1	NA	TRBJ2-2	TGCGCCAGCAGCTTCGGACAGGGTTACACCGGGGAGCTGTTTTTT	CASSFGQGYTGELFF
TRBD1	TRBV19	NA	TRBJ1-1	TGTGCCAGTAGATTGACAGGGTACACTGAAGCTTTCTTT	CASRLTGYTEAFF
TRBD2	TRBV18	NA	TRBJ2-5	TGTGCCAGCTCACCATTTTCGACTAGCGGGATTGGTGAGACCCAGTACTTC	CASSPFSTSGIGETQYF
TRBD1	TRBV4-1	NA	TRBJ2-5	TGCGCCAGCAGCCATGGACAGGGGGCAGAGACCCAGTACTTC	CASSHGQGAETQYF
NA	TRBV4-1	NA	TRBJ1-2	TGCGCCAGCAGCCAAGTCCCCGCGTGGGGCTACACCTTC	CASSQVPAWGYTF
TRBD2	TRBV5-1	NA	TRBJ2-5	TGCGCCAGCACCCCTGCGGGGGGGTCAGAGACCCAGTACTTC	CASTPAGGSETQYF
NA	TRBV20-1	NA	TRBJ1-2	TGCAGTGCTAGTCCGCAGGGGAATAACTATGGCTACACCTTC	CSASPQGNNYGYTF
TRBD1	TRBV20-1	once	TRBJ2-7	TGCAGTGCTAGTGCCCTGACAGGGTCCCACGAGCAGTACTTC	CSASALTGSHEQYF
NA	TRBV27	NA	TRBJ2-5	TGTGCCAGCAGTTATCTAGGGACACCCCAAGAGACCCAGTACTTC	CASSYLGTPQETQYF
TRBD1	TRBV28	NA	TRBJ1-6	TGTGCCAGCATTCCGGGACAGGGGATTGCACCCCTCCACTTT	CASIPGQGIAPLHF
NA	TRBV5-1	NA	TRBJ2-7	TGCGCCAGCAGCTCTAATGACGGGGGTTACGAGCAGTACTTC	CASSSNDGGYEQYF
NA	TRBV5-5	NA	TRBJ1-5	TGTGCCAGCAGCTTGGAGCCAGGGAATCAGCCCCAGCATTTT	CASSLEPGNQPQHF